This T cell receptor (beta chain) derives from a study of blood T cell repertoires in COVID-19. Study-wide background: There were acute and convalescent COVID-19 samples, and they came from the United States, Italy and Spain. Nucleic acid was either cDNA or gDNA, and it came from T cells, B-cell-depleted T cells, or PBMCs.

This CDR3 is built from 15 residues. V was pared by 1 base and J by 4 bases, with 6 bases of the junction left unmatched. Per the germline V gene, CDR1 is SGHTA and CDR2 is FQGNSA. Source study methods: Nucleated cell counts were estimated from reference gene primer amplification. The protocol was immunoSEQ multiplex PCR, while the TCRdb copy is restricted to in-frame clones and leaves out a portion. V and J calls plus clone size are reproduced from that table; the DNA served to infer D and trimming. The table records 120,000 or so clones, about 89% of them present only once. The sequence was obtained from a woman aged 55-70 years with acute or convalescent COVID-19. The chain carries TRBV7-2 and TRBJ1-2; TRBD1 matches 7 bases. Sequenced input: peripheral blood. The CDR3 DNA follows: TGTGCCAGCAGCTTAGGCAGGGGGGTTGGCTATGGCTACACCTTC. Translation: CASSLGRGVGYGYTF. Variable domain in full (rest from reference TRBV7-2 and TRBJ1-2): GAGVSQSPSNKVTEKGKDVELRCDPISGHTALYWYRQSLGQGLEFLIYFQGNSAPDKSGLPSDRFSAERTGGSVSTLTIQRTQQEDSAVYLCASSLGRGVGYGYTFGSGTRLTVV.